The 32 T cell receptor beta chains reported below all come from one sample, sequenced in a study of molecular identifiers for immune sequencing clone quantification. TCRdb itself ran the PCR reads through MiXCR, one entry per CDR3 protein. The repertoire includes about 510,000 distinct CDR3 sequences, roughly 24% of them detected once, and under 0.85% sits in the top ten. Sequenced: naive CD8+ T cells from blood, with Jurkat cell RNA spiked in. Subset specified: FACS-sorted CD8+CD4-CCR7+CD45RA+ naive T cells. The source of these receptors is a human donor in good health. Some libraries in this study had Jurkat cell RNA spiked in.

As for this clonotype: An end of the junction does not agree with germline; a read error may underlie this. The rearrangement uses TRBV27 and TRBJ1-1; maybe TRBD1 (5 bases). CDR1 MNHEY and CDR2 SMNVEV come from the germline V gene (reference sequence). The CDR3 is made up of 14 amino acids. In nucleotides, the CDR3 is TGTGCCAGCAGTCGACGGACACCGGACACTGGAGCTTTCTTT. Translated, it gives CASSRRTPDTGAFF.

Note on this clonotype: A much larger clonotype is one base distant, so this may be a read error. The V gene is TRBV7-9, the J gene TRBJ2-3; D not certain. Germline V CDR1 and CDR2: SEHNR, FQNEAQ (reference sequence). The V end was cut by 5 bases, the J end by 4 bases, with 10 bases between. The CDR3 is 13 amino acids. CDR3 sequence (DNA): TGTGCCAGCAGCCGCCGCCGTGCAGATACGCAGTATTTT. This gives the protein CASSRRRADTQYF.

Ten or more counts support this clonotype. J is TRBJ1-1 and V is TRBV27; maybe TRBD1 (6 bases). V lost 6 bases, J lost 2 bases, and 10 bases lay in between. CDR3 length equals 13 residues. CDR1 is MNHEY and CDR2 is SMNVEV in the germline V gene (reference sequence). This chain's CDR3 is CASSRTDNTEAFF. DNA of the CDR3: TGTGCCAGCAGCCGGACAGACAACACTGAAGCTTTCTTT.

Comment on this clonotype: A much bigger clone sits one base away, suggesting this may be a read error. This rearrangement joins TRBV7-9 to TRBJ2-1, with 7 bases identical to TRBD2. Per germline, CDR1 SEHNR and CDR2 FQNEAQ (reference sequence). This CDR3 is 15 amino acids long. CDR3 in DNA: TGTGCCAGCAGCCCAGCGGGAAGCTCCTACTATGAGCAGTTCTTC. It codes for CASSPAGSSYYEQFF.

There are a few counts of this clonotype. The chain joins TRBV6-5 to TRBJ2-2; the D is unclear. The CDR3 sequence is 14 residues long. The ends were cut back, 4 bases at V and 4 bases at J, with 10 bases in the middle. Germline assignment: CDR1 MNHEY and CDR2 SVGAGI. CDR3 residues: CASSWTVGTGELFF. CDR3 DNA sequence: TGTGCCAGCAGTTGGACGGTGGGCACCGGGGAGCTGTTTTTT.

CDR3 protein: CASSFESPEQYF. The DNA for the CDR3 is TGTGCCAGCAGCTTTGAGTCCCCGGAGCAGTACTTC. The rearrangement joins TRBV7-9 to TRBJ2-7; D not resolved. Germline V lookup: CDR1 SEHNR, CDR2 FQNEAQ (reference sequence). The CDR3 runs 12 residues. V was shortened by 3 bases and J by 7 bases, with 10 bases between the two germline ends. The variable domain in full, with the rest retrieved from reference TRBV7-9 and TRBJ2-7, is DTGVSQNPRHKITKRGQNVTFRCDPISEHNRLYWYRQTLGQGPEFLTYFQNEAQLEKSRLLSDRFSAERPKGSFSTLEIQRTEQGDSAMYLCASSFESPEQYFGPGTRLTVT.

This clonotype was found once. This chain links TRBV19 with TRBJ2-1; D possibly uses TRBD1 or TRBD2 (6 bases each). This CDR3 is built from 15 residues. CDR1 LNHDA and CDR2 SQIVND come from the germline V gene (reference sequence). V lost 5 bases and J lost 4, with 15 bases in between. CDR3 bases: TGTGCCAGTAGTCTTTCGGGGGCCGAGTACAATGAGCAGTTCTTC. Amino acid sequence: CASSLSGAEYNEQFF.

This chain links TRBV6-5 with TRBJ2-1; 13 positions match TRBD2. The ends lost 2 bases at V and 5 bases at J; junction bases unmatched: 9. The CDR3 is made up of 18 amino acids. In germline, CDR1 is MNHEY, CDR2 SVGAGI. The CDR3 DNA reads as TGTGCCAGCAGTTACCAACCCCCACTAGCGGGAGGGGACAATGAGCAGTTCTTC. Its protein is CASSYQPPLAGGDNEQFF.

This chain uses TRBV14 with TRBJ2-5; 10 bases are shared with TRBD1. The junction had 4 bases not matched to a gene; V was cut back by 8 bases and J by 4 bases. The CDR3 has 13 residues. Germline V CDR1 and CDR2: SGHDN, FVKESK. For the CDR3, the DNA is TGTGCCAGCGACAGGGGGCGCGGAGAGACCCAGTACTTC. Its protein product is CASDRGRGETQYF.

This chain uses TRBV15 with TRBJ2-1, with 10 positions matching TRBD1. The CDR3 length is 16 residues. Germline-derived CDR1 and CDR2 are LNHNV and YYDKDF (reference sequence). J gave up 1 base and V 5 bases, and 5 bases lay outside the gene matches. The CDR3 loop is CATSSRQGASYNEQFF. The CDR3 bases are TGTGCCACCAGCTCTAGACAGGGGGCGTCCTACAATGAGCAGTTCTTC. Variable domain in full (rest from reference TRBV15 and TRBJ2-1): DAMVIQNPRYQVTQFGKPVTLSCSQTLNHNVMYWYQQKSSQAPKLLFHYYDKDFNNEADTPDNFQSRRPNTSFCFLDIRSPGLGDTAMYLCATSSRQGASYNEQFFGPGTRLTVL.

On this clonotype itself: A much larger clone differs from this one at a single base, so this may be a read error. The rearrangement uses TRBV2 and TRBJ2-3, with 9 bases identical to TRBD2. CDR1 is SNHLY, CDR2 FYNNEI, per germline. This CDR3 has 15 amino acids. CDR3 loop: CAGSRLAGSTDTQYF. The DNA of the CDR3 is TGTGCCGGCAGTCGTCTAGCGGGAAGCACAGATACGCAGTATTTT.

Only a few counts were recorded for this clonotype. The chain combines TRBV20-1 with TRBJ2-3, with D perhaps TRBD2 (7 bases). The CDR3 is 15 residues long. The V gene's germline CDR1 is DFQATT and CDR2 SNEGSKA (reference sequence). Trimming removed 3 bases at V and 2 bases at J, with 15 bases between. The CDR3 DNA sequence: TGCAGTGCTAGCCTGGGGGGGCTCCCCACAGATACGCAGTATTTT. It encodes CSASLGGLPTDTQYF.

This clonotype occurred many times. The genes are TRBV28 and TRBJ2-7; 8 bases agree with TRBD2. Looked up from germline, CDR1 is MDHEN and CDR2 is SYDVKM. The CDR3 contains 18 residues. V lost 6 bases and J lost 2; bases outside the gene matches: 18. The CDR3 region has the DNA TGTGCCAGCAGCGACCCGACAGGCTCTAGCGGGCTACCCTACGAGCAGTACTTC. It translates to CASSDPTGSSGLPYEQYF.

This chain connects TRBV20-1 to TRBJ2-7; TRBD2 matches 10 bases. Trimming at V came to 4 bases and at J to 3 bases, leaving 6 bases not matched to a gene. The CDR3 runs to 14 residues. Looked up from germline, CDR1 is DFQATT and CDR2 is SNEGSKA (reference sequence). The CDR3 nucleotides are TGCAGTGCTAAGGGGACTAGCGCCTACTACGAGCAGTACTTC. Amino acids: CSAKGTSAYYEQYF.

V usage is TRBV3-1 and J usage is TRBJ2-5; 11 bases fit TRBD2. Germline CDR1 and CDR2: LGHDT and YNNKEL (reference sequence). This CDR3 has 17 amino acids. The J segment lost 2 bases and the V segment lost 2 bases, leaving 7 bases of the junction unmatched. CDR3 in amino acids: CASSQQWTSGHQETQYF. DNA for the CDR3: TGTGCCAGCAGCCAACAATGGACTAGCGGGCATCAAGAGACCCAGTACTTC.

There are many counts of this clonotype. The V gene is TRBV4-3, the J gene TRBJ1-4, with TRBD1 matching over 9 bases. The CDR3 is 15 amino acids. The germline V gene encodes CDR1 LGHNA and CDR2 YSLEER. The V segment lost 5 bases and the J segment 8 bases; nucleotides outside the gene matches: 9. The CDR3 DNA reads TGCGCCAGCAGCGAGGACAGGGGCTCTCGAGAAAAACTGTTTTTT. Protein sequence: CASSEDRGSREKLFF.

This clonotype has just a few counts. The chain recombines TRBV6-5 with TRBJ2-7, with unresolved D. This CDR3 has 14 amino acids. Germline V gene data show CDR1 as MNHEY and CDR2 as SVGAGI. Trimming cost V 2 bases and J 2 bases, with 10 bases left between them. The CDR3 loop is CASSYRGSPYEQYF. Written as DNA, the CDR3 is TGTGCCAGCAGTTACCGCGGTTCCCCCTACGAGCAGTACTTC.

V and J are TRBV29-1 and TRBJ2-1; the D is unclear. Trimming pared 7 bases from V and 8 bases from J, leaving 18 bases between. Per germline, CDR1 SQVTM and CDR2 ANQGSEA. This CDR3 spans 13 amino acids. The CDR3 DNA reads TGCAGCGCCTCAGGACCCTCTGGGGATGAGCAGTTCTTC. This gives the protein CSASGPSGDEQFF.

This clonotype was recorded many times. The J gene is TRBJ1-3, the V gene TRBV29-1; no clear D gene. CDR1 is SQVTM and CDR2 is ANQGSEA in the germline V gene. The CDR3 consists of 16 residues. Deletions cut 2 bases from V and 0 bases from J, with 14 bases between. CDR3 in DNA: TGCAGCGTTGAAACCTTGGGCGGTCGCTCTGGAAACACCATATATTTT. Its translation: CSVETLGGRSGNTIYF.

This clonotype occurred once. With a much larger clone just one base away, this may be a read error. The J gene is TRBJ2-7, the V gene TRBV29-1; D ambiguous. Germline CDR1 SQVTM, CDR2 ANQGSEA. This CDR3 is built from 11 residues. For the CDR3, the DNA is TGCAGCGTTGAAGACAACGGAACCCCCCACTTC. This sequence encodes CSVEDNGTPHF.

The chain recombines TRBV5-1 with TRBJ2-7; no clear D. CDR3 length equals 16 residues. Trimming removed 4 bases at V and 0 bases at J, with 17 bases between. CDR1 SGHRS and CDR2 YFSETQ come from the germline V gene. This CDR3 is CASSPDLFVSSYEQYF. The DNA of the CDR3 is TGCGCCAGCAGCCCCGACCTCTTCGTGAGCTCCTACGAGCAGTACTTC.

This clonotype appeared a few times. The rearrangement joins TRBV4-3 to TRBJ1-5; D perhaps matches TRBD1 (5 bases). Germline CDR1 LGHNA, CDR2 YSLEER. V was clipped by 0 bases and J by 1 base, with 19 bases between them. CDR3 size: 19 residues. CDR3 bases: TGCGCCAGCAGCCAAGATTTTTATGGGTTTGGGGGAAGCAATCAGCCCCAGCATTTT. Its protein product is CASSQDFYGFGGSNQPQHF.

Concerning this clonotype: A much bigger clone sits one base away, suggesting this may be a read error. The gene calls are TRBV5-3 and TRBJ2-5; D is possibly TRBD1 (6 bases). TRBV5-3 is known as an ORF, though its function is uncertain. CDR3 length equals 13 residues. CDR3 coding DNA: TGTGCCAGCAGCTTGGCAGGGGAACAGACCCAGTACTTC. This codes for CASSLAGEQTQYF.

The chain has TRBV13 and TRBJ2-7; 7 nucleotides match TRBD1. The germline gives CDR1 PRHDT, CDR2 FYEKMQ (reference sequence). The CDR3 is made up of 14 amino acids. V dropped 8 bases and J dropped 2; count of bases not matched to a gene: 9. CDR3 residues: CASGPGQTTYEQYF. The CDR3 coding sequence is TGTGCCAGCGGTCCGGGACAGACGACCTACGAGCAGTACTTC.

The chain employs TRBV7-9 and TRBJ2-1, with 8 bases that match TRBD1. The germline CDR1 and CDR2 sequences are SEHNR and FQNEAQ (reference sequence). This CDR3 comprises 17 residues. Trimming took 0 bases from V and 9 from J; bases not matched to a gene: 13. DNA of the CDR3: TGTGCCAGCAGCTTAGCACCCTTTTTGACAGGGGCCGGTGAGCAGTTCTTC. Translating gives CASSLAPFLTGAGEQFF.

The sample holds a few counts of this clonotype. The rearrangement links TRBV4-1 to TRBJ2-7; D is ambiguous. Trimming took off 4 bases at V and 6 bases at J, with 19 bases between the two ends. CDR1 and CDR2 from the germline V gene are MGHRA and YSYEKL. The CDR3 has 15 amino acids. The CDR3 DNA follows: TGCGCCAGCAGCCTCAGGCAGGCTGTAAAATTCGAGCAGTACTTC. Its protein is CASSLRQAVKFEQYF.

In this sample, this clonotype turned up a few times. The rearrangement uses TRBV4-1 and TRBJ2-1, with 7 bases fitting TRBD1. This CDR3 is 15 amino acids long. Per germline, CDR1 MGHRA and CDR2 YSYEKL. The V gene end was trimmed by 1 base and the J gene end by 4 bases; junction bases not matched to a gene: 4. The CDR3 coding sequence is TGCGCCAGCAGCCAAGTCTTGGGACAGTACAATGAGCAGTTCTTC. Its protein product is CASSQVLGQYNEQFF.

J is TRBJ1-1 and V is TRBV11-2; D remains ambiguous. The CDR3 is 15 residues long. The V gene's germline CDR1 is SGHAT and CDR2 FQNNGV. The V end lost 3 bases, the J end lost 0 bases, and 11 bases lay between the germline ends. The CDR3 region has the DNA TGTGCCAGCAGCTTCTACAGCCTAGTGAACACTGAAGCTTTCTTT. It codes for CASSFYSLVNTEAFF.

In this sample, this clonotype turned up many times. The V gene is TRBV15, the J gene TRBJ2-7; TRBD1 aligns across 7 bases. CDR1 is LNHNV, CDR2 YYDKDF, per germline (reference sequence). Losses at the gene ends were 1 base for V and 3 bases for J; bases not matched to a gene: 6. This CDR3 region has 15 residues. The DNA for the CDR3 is TGTGCCACCAGCAGAGGTACAGGGGTCAACTACGAGCAGTACTTC. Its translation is CATSRGTGVNYEQYF.

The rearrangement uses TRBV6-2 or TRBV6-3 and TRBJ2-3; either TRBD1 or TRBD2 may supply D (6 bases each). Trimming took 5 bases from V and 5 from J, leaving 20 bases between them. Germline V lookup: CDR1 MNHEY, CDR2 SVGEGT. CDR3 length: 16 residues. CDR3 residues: CASSTLRGALQDTQYF. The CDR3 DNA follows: TGTGCCAGCAGTACCCTAAGGGGGGCCCTCCAAGATACGCAGTATTTT.

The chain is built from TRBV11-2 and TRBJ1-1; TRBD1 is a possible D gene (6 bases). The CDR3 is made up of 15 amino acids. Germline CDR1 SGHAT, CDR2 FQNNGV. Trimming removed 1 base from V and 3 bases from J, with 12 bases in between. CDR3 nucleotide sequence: TGTGCCAGCAGCTTAGGTACAGGGTGGCACACTGAAGCTTTCTTT. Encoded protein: CASSLGTGWHTEAFF.

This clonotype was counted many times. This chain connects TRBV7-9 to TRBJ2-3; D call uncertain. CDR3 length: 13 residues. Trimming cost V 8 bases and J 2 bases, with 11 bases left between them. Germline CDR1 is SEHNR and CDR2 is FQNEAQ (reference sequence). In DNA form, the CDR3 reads TGTGCCAGCTTGGCAGAGCCCACAGATACGCAGTATTTT. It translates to CASLAEPTDTQYF.